This T cell receptor (beta chain) was recovered during a study of blood T cell repertoires in COVID-19. Sequencing used immunoSEQ multiplex PCR; TCRdb keeps in-frame clones, though not all of them. The data hold 300,000 to 350,000 clones, with around nine tenths observed a single time. Germline V CDR1 and CDR2: KGHSH, LQKENI. V shed 4 bases and J shed 3 bases, with 9 bases lying between them. CDR3 length equals 13 residues. Sequences were obtained from peripheral blood. The J gene is TRBJ1-1, the V gene TRBV18; D not certain. This TCR came from a woman in her 30s with COVID-19, enrolled during active disease. The CDR3 is CASSQNSDTEAFF. The CDR3 DNA is TGTGCCAGCTCACAGAACTCCGACACTGAAGCTTTCTTT. Supplemented by reference TRBV18 and TRBJ1-1, the full variable domain reads NAGVMQNPRHLVRRRGQEARLRCSPMKGHSHVYWYRQLPEEGLKFMVYLQKENIIDESGMPKERFSAEFPKEGPSILRIQQVVRGDSAAYFCASSQNSDTEAFFGQGTRLTVV.